The subject of this entry is one T cell receptor beta chain. Antigen: not known. Unrecorded immune exposure was likely among donors, who were nominally healthy when sampled. This specimen comes from a study of cytomegalovirus exposure and HLA in healthy donors. Researchers ran the PCR with 60 Vbeta and 13 Jbeta primers. Some clones are missing from TCRdb's copy, which holds only in-frame ones; the method was immunoSEQ multiplex PCR. The sample shows some 170,000 clones, roughly 82% of them seen only once. Study-wide results and limits: In presence/absence analyses, roughly uniform sequencing depth across donors was assumed. Most TCRs appeared rarely, but some public TCRs recurred in many donors.

This TCR was recovered from a woman in her 30s in good health and CMV-seronegative. Sequenced sample: PBMCs.

The CDR3 sequence: CASSDRGWNTEAFF. CDR3 sequence (DNA): TGCGCCAGCAGCGACAGGGGATGGAACACTGAAGCTTTCTTT. The chain employs TRBV5-1 and TRBJ1-1; 8 bases match TRBD1. V was pared by 4 bases and J by 1 base, with 3 bases of the junction left unmatched. CDR3 length: 14 residues. Germline CDR1 and CDR2: SGHRS and YFSETQ.